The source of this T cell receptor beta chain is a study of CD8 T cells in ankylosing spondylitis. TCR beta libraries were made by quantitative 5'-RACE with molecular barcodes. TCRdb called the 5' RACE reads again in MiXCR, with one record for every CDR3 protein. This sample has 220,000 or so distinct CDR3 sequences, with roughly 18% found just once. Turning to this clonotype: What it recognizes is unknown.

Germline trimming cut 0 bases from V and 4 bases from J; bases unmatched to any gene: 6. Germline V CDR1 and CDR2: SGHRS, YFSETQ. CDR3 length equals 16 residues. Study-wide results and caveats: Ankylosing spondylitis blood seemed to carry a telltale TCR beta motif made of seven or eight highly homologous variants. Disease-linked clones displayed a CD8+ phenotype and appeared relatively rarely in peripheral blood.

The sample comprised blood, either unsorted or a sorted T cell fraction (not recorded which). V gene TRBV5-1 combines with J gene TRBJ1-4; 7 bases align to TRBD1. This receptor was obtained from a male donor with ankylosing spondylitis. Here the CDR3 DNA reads TGCGCCAGCAGCTTGGGGGGACAGATCAATAATGAAAAACTGTTTTTT. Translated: CASSLGGQINNEKLFF.